The source of this T cell receptor beta chain is a study of blood T cell repertoires in COVID-19. Study as a whole: From the United States, Italy and Spain came samples of acute and convalescent COVID-19. PBMCs, B-cell-depleted T cells, or T cells provided the cDNA or gDNA that made up the material.

Authors' methods: From reference gene primer amplification, estimates of nucleated cell counts were derived. Clones were sequenced by immunoSEQ multiplex PCR, and TCRdb holds only the in-frame ones, with some missing. The V and J calls and clone size come from that table; D and trimming were worked out from the DNA. The repertoire has roughly 150,000 clones, roughly 88% of them found once; the top ten carry more than 5.5%. This clone was picked up a small number of times. The CDR3 is 14 residues long. Per germline, CDR1 SGHRS and CDR2 YFSETQ. Germline trimming cut 4 bases from V and 7 bases from J; bases unmatched to any gene: 7.

Sequencing was done on a sample of peripheral blood. This clonotype was sampled from a woman in her 50s in a cohort sampled during active or convalescent COVID-19. J is TRBJ2-7 and V is TRBV5-1, with 11 bases aligning to TRBD1. The CDR3 loop is CASSDWTGGLEQYF. For the CDR3, the DNA is TGCGCCAGCAGCGACTGGACAGGGGGCCTGGAGCAGTACTTC.